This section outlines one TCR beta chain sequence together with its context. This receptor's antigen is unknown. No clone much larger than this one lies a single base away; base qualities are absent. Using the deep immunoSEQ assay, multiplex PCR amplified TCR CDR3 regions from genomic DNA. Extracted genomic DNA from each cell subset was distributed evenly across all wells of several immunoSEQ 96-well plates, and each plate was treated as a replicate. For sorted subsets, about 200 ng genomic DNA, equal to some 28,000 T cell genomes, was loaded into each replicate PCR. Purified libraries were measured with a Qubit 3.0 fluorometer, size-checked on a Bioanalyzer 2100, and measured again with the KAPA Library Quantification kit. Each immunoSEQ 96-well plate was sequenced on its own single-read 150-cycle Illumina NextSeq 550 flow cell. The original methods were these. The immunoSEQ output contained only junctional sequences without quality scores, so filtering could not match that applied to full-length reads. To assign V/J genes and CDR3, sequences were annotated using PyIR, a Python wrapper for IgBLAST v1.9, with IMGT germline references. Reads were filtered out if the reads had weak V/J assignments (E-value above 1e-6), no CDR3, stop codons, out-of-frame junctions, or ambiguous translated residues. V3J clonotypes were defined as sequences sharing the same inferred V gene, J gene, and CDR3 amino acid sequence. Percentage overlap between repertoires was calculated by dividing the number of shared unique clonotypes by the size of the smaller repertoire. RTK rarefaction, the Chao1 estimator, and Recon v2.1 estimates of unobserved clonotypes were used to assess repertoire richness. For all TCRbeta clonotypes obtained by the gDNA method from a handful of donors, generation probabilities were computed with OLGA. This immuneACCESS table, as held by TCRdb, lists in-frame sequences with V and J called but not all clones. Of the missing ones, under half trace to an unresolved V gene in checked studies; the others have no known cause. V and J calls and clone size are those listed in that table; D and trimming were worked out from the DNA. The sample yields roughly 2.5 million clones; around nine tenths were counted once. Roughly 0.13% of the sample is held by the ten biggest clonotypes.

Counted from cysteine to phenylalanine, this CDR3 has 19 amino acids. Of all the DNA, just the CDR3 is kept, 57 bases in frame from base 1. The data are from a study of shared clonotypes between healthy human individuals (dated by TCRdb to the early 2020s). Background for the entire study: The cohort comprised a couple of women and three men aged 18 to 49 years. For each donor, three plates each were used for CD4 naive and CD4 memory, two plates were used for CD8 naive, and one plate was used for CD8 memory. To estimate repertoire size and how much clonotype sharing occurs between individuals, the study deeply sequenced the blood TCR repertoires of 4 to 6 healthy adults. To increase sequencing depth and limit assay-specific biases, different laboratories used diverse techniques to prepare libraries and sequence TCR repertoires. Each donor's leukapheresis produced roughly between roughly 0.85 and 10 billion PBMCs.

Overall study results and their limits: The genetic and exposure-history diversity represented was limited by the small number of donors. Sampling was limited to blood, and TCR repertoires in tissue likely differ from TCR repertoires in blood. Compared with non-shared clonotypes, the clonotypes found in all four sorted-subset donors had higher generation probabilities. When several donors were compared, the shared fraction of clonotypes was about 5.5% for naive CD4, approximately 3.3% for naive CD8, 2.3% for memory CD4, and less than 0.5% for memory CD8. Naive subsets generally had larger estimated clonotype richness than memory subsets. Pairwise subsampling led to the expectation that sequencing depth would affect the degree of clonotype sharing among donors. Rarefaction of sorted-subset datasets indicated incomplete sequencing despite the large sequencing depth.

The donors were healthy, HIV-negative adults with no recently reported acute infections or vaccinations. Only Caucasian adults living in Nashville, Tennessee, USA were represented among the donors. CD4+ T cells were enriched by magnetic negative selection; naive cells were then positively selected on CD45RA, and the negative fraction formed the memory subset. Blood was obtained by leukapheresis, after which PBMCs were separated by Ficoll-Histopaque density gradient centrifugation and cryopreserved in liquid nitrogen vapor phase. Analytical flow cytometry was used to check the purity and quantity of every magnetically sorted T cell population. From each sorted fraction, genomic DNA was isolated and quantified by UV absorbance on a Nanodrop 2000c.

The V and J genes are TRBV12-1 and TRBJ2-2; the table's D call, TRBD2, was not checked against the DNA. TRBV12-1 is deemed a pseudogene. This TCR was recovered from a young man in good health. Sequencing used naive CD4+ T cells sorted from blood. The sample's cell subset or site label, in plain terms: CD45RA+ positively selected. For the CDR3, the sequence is CASSFTPHGSRANTGELFF. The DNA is TGTGCCAGCAGCTTCACACCGCACGGTAGCCGCGCGAACACCGGGGAGCTGTTTTTT.